This entry concerns a single TCR beta chain. This entry belongs to a study of blood T cell repertoires in COVID-19. Overall study: Samples came from the United States, Italy and Spain, spanning acute and convalescent COVID-19. The cDNA or gDNA used as material had been derived from T cells, B-cell-depleted T cells, or PBMCs.

In the authors' workflow: Reference gene primer amplification gave nucleated cell count estimates. The protocol was immunoSEQ multiplex PCR, while the TCRdb copy is restricted to in-frame clones and leaves out a portion. V, J and clone size are those of that table, while D and trimming were read from the DNA. The sample comprises roughly 410,000 clones, over 75% of which are singletons, and 1.5% to 1.8% rests with the top ten. CDR3 size: 15 residues. Trimming at V came to 6 bases and at J to 6 bases, leaving 8 bases not matched to a gene. Germline-derived CDR1 and CDR2 are SGHTA and FQGNSA. Enrolment of Seattle patients took place during active infection, and they were followed longitudinally.

The gene calls are TRBV7-2 and TRBJ2-2; TRBD2 agrees at 9 bases. The TCR comes from a woman aged 40 to 49 with COVID-19, enrolled during active disease. Sequenced material: peripheral blood. CDR3 loop: CASRPGTSISGELFF. The CDR3 DNA is TGTGCCAGCAGACCCGGGACTAGCATTTCCGGGGAGCTGTTTTTT.